This entry concerns a single T cell receptor beta chain. Antigen unknown. Germline CDR1 reads MNHEY; CDR2 reads SVGAGI. Trimming cost V 2 bases and J 0 bases, with 1 base left between them. The CDR3 length is 12 residues. The data belong to a study of shared clonotypes between healthy human individuals. For the study at large: Aged 18 to 49, the donors were a couple of women and a few men. Notes on the study in general: Relative to memory subsets, naive subsets generally showed larger estimated richness. The sampled material consisted only of blood, and tissue repertoires are likely to differ.

Clones were sequenced by immunoSEQ multiplex PCR, and TCRdb holds only the in-frame ones, with some missing. The profile shows about 520,000 clones, about 96% of them singletons. The TCR was taken from a young woman in good health. This chain links TRBV6-5 with TRBJ1-2; no definite D call. The sequencing sample was made of naive CD4+ T cells sorted from blood. Specified subset: CD45RA+ positively selected. CDR3 in DNA: TGTGCCAGCAGTTACACTAACTATGGCTACACCTTC. Amino acids: CASSYTNYGYTF.